The rows below give T cell receptor beta chains drawn from one sample of a study of T-cell reconstitution after alpha-beta-depleted transplantation in children. TCRdb reprocessed the PCR reads via MiXCR and lists one record per CDR3 protein. The sample includes roughly 300,000 distinct CDR3 sequences, 11% of them seen just once. The specimen was peripheral blood, collected 180 days after TCRalphabeta/CD19-depleted stem cell transplant. These receptors originate from a male patient between 2 and 9 years old who had a stem cell transplant for chronic granulomatous disease, so the T cells may come from the graft donor. The CDR3 runs from the conserved cysteine through the conserved F or W. D genes are given only for firm matches. The size entry is marked missing in some rows and otherwise reads once, few, many or a size class.

V,J,size,D,CDR3,DNA
TRBV5-1,TRBJ2-7,-,TRBD2,CASSATSGVSYEQYF,TGCGCCAGCAGCGCGACTAGCGGGGTCTCCTACGAGCAGTACTTC
TRBV5-4,TRBJ2-2,few,TRBD2,CASSSHPQSGLSLTGELFF,TGTGCCAGCAGCTCCCACCCCCAGTCGGGACTAAGTTTAACCGGGGAGCTGTTTTTT
TRBV12-3/TRBV12-4,TRBJ2-5,many,-,CASSSGFYQETQYF,TGTGCCAGCAGTTCAGGGTTTTACCAAGAGACCCAGTACTTC
TRBV10-2,TRBJ2-3,many,TRBD2,CASSELLAGGTDTQYF,TGCGCCAGCAGTGAGTTACTAGCGGGGGGCACAGATACGCAGTATTTT
TRBV5-1,TRBJ2-7,many,TRBD2,CASSSTSGSLHEQYF,TGCGCCAGCAGCTCCACCAGCGGGAGTCTCCACGAGCAGTACTTC
TRBV5-1,TRBJ2-7,many,TRBD1,CASSNDRGNEQYF,TGCGCCAGCAGCAACGACAGGGGTAACGAGCAGTACTTC
TRBV4-2,TRBJ2-7,-,-,CASSQDGAGLYEQYF,TGTGCCAGCAGCCAAGATGGGGCGGGCCTTTACGAGCAGTACTTC
TRBV7-2,TRBJ2-3,many,-,CASSFKIRDTQYF,TGTGCCAGCAGCTTCAAAATCCGCGATACGCAGTATTTT
TRBV4-3,TRBJ1-5,many,TRBD1,CASSQEGQLSNQPQHF,TGCGCCAGCAGCCAAGAGGGACAGCTCAGCAATCAGCCCCAGCATTTT
TRBV20-1,TRBJ2-7,many,-,CSATRTEWDEQYF,TGCAGTGCTACCCGGACAGAGTGGGACGAGCAGTACTTC
TRBV12-3/TRBV12-4,TRBJ2-3,many,-,CASTPSLKADTQYF,TGTGCCAGCACCCCCTCTCTTAAGGCAGATACGCAGTATTTT
TRBV7-2,TRBJ2-3,many,-,CASSLVPGGAFTDTQYF,TGTGCCAGCAGCTTAGTTCCTGGGGGGGCCTTTACAGATACGCAGTATTTT
TRBV6-1,TRBJ1-5,few,-,CASRQGFWQPQHF,TGTGCCAGCAGGCAGGGATTTTGGCAGCCCCAGCATTTT
TRBV3-1,TRBJ2-1,few,-,CASSQSLALYNEQFF,TGTGCCAGCAGCCAGAGTCTAGCACTTTACAATGAGCAGTTCTTC
TRBV12-3/TRBV12-4,TRBJ1-5,many,-,CASSLWGLYYNQPQHF,TGTGCCAGCAGTTTATGGGGTTTGTATTATAATCAGCCCCAGCATTTT
TRBV27,TRBJ2-1,many,-,CASSFEPQGEQFF,TGTGCCAGCAGTTTTGAACCCCAGGGTGAGCAGTTCTTC
TRBV30,TRBJ2-7,many,-,CAWSVRGNEQYF,TGTGCCTGGAGTGTACGTGGGAACGAGCAGTACTTC
TRBV25-1,TRBJ1-4,many,-,CASSEQGEKLFF,TGTGCCAGCAGTGAACAGGGGGAAAAACTGTTTTTT
TRBV5-1,TRBJ2-3,many,-,CASSSPIGSTDTQYF,TGCGCCAGCAGCTCGCCGATCGGCAGCACAGATACGCAGTATTTT
TRBV27,TRBJ1-1,many,TRBD1,CASSPGTGQPRRTEAFF,TGTGCCAGCAGTCCTGGGACAGGACAACCCAGGCGGACTGAAGCTTTCTTT
TRBV5-6,TRBJ2-7,many,-,CASSLSLQGIHEQYF,TGTGCCAGCAGCTTGTCTCTGCAGGGCATCCACGAGCAGTACTTC
TRBV12-3/TRBV12-4,TRBJ1-6,many,TRBD1,CASSLAQGNSPLHF,TGTGCCAGCAGTTTAGCACAGGGGAATTCACCCCTCCACTTT
TRBV20-1,TRBJ1-2,many,TRBD1,CSAISGTGLGNYGYTF,TGCAGTGCTATTTCCGGGACAGGGTTGGGGAACTATGGCTACACCTTC
TRBV27,TRBJ2-7,many,-,CASSLMGAGEQYF,TGTGCCAGCAGTTTAATGGGGGCCGGGGAGCAGTACTTC
TRBV7-2,TRBJ2-1,many,-,CASSRGTPWAYNEQFF,TGTGCCAGCAGCCGAGGGACCCCTTGGGCCTACAATGAGCAGTTCTTC
TRBV18,TRBJ2-1,few,-,CASSLTGTGSYNEQFF,TGTGCCAGCTCGCTAACAGGGACGGGCTCCTACAATGAGCAGTTCTTC
TRBV18,TRBJ2-5,-,-,CASSKSQIGFPETQYF,TGTGCCAGCTCAAAGTCACAGATTGGGTTTCCAGAGACCCAGTACTTC
TRBV5-1,TRBJ2-7,many,-,CASSLEGGPGEQYF,TGCGCCAGCAGCTTGGAAGGGGGGCCGGGAGAGCAGTACTTC
TRBV20-1,TRBJ1-3,few,-,CSARDQGVGNTIYF,TGCAGTGCTAGAGACCAGGGTGTTGGAAACACCATATATTTT
TRBV15,TRBJ1-5,many,-,CATSRDPYSNQPQHF,TGTGCCACCAGCAGGGACCCGTATAGCAATCAGCCCCAGCATTTT
TRBV11-1,TRBJ2-4,many,-,CASSSTPLAKNIQYF,TGTGCCAGCAGCTCCACCCCTTTAGCCAAAAACATTCAGTACTTC
TRBV12-3/TRBV12-4,TRBJ1-5,many,-,CASSFGRLNQPQHF,TGTGCCAGCAGTTTTGGACGGCTCAATCAGCCCCAGCATTTT
TRBV13,TRBJ2-1,few,TRBD2,CASSIPRRLAGGTSSYNEQFF,TGTGCCAGCAGTATACCTCGTAGACTAGCGGGAGGGACGAGCTCCTACAATGAGCAGTTCTTC
TRBV7-9,TRBJ2-3,many,-,CASSFSEVMDTQYF,TGTGCCAGCAGCTTCTCGGAGGTAATGGATACGCAGTATTTT
TRBV4-1,TRBJ2-2,few,-,CASSQRPYRNTGELFF,TGCGCCAGCAGCCAAAGGCCCTACAGGAACACCGGGGAGCTGTTTTTT
TRBV27,TRBJ2-3,-,TRBD2,CASSSLLAGGPNTQYF,TGTGCCAGCAGTTCCTTACTAGCGGGAGGGCCAAATACGCAGTATTTT
TRBV6-5,TRBJ2-7,many,TRBD2,CASSTQGRGANEQYF,TGTGCCAGCAGTACCCAGGGGCGGGGGGCCAACGAGCAGTACTTC
TRBV28,TRBJ2-6,many,-,CASSTTTNVLTF,TGTGCCAGCTCTACAACGACCAACGTCCTGACTTTC
TRBV18,TRBJ2-1,many,TRBD2,CASYRGGLAGDGEQFF,TGTGCCAGCTATCGAGGGGGACTAGCGGGAGACGGTGAGCAGTTCTTC
TRBV6-1,TRBJ1-2,many,TRBD1,CASRPTGGAGYGYTF,TGTGCCAGCAGGCCGACAGGGGGCGCCGGGTATGGCTACACCTTC
TRBV6-1,TRBJ2-1,many,-,CASTRPNEQFF,TGTGCCAGCACTCGTCCCAATGAGCAGTTCTTC
TRBV28,TRBJ2-1,many,-,CASSFSGGYPYNEQFF,TGTGCCAGCAGTTTCTCTGGCGGGTACCCCTACAATGAGCAGTTCTTC
TRBV5-6,TRBJ2-2,-,TRBD1,CASSLGDRFMNTGELFF,TGTGCCAGCAGCTTGGGGGACAGATTCATGAACACCGGGGAGCTGTTTTTT
TRBV30,TRBJ2-1,few,TRBD2,CAWSPGLAEYNEQFF,TGTGCCTGGAGTCCGGGACTAGCGGAATACAATGAGCAGTTCTTC
TRBV12-3/TRBV12-4,TRBJ2-5,many,TRBD2,CASSPYGGSQYF,TGTGCCAGCAGCCCTTACGGGGGGTCCCAGTACTTC
TRBV15,TRBJ1-5,many,-,CATSRDGLNQPQHF,TGTGCCACCAGCAGAGATGGTTTAAATCAGCCCCAGCATTTT
TRBV7-8,TRBJ2-5,many,TRBD2,CASSFYVGLAGINQETQYF,TGTGCCAGCAGCTTTTACGTCGGACTAGCGGGAATAAACCAAGAGACCCAGTACTTC
TRBV18,TRBJ2-2,few,-,CASSPLRGPKNTGELFF,TGTGCCAGCTCACCACTAAGGGGACCCAAGAACACCGGGGAGCTGTTTTTT
TRBV9,TRBJ1-1,many,TRBD1,CASSPRQGAEAFF,TGTGCCAGCAGCCCCCGACAGGGCGCTGAAGCTTTCTTT
TRBV7-3,TRBJ2-7,many,-,CASNHGRGPNEQYF,TGTGCCAGCAACCATGGCCGGGGGCCCAACGAGCAGTACTTC
TRBV5-4,TRBJ2-7,many,TRBD2,CASSWDPTSGIYEQYF,TGTGCCAGCAGCTGGGACCCGACTAGCGGAATCTACGAGCAGTACTTC
TRBV28,TRBJ2-3,many,-,CASSRPGPKADTQYF,TGTGCCAGCAGCCGACCGGGACCTAAGGCAGATACGCAGTATTTT